Each of the 3 T cell receptor beta chains below was sequenced from the same sample in a study of blood T cell repertoires in COVID-19. The data were produced by immunoSEQ multiplex PCR, yet TCRdb's version contains in-frame clones alone and is incomplete. The table lists about 70,000 clones, 90% of them singletons. Sequencing was done on a sample of peripheral blood. These TCRs come from a human donor in a cohort sampled during active COVID-19.

CDR3 coding DNA: TGTGCCAGCAGCTTCGGGGGGTTCGGCAATGAGCAGTTCTTC. Translating it yields CASSFGGFGNEQFF. The rearrangement links TRBV11-2 to TRBJ2-1, with TRBD2 matching 7 bases. CDR3 size: 14 residues. Looked up from germline, CDR1 is SGHAT and CDR2 is FQNNGV. V dropped 3 bases and J dropped 6; count of bases not matched to a gene: 5.

This chain joins TRBV30 and TRBJ2-3, with D perhaps matching TRBD1 (5 bases). This CDR3 contains 13 residues. CDR1 is GTSNPN and CDR2 is SVGIG in the germline V gene (reference sequence). Trimming took off 5 bases at V and 5 bases at J, with 14 bases between the two ends. The CDR3 here is CAWAGYLGDTQYF. The DNA for the CDR3 is TGTGCCTGGGCAGGGTATCTGGGAGATACGCAGTATTTT.

This chain links TRBV29-1 with TRBJ1-6, with D perhaps TRBD1 (6 bases). Trimming removed 5 bases from V and 8 bases from J, with 13 bases in between. Germline values: CDR1 SQVTM, CDR2 ANQGSEA. CDR3 length: 13 residues. As DNA, the CDR3 is TGCAGCGTTTCGGCAGGGGAAGATTCACCCCTCCACTTT. Translated: CSVSAGEDSPLHF.